A selection of T cell receptor beta chains follows, all from one sample in a study of neurological immune-mediated disorders. TCRdb ran MiXCR on the 5' RACE reads and lists one entry per CDR3 protein. The table has roughly 76,000 distinct CDR3 sequences, 2.5% to 4% seen once; the top ten hold approximately 4.7%. Sequenced input: PBMCs. The receptors here all came from a woman aged 50 to 65 with multiple sclerosis. Both conserved end residues are part of each CDR3.

TRBV12-3/TRBV12-4	TRBJ2-2	CASSFRLAGEHGELFF
TRBV5-1	TRBJ1-4	CASAEGGAEKLFF
TRBV20-1	TRBJ2-1	CSASASANSYNEQFF
TRBV7-2	TRBJ1-1	CASSLFNVGTEAFF
TRBV4-3	TRBJ2-1	CASSQGRAGGFDEQFF
TRBV5-1	TRBJ1-6	CASSPDPGVNNSPLHF
TRBV7-9	TRBJ2-1	CASSLPRQGFSNEQFF
TRBV15	TRBJ1-5	CATSAHRGSNETQNF
TRBV16	TRBJ2-1	CASSRQGGSYNEQFF
TRBV20-1	TRBJ2-2	CSASYWGPGELFF